Listed here are 6 T cell receptor beta chains from one sample, sequenced in a study of T cell repertoires in cytomegalovirus infection. TCRdb itself ran the reads through MiXCR, one entry per CDR3 protein. The repertoire holds fewer than 550,000 distinct CDR3 sequences, with 26% as singletons. Sequencing was carried out using PBMCs. These receptors originate from a human donor in good health (CMV status not recorded). Some clones in this sample may be carry-over from other donors' samples.

CDR3 in amino acids: CASSGPPPLYEQYF. CDR3 coding DNA: TGTGCCAGCAGCGGCCCGCCCCCCCTCTACGAGCAGTACTTC. This chain uses TRBV7-2 with TRBJ2-7; D gene ambiguous. Germline V gene sequence: CDR1 SGHTA, CDR2 FQGNSA. V shed 5 bases and J shed 3 bases, with 14 bases lying between them. The CDR3 is 14 residues long.

The chain is built from TRBV15 and TRBJ2-3, with 7 bases aligning to TRBD2. CDR1 and CDR2 (germline): LNHNV, YYDKDF (reference sequence). The CDR3 extends over 14 amino acids. The V gene end was trimmed by 8 bases and the J gene end by 9 bases; junction bases not matched to a gene: 14. CDR3 bases: TGTGCCACCCCGGGACTAACATCCTTCCGAACGCAGTATTTT. This translates into CATPGLTSFRTQYF.

The J gene is TRBJ2-1, the V gene TRBV19, with a tentative D call TRBD2 (5 bases). The germline V gene encodes CDR1 LNHDA and CDR2 SQIVND (reference sequence). V shed 5 bases and J shed 8 bases, with 13 bases lying between them. The length of the CDR3 is 13 residues. Written as DNA, the CDR3 is TGTGCCAGTAGTTTACGACCGGGATATGAGCAGTTCTTC. Translation gives CASSLRPGYEQFF.

The gene calls are TRBV9 and TRBJ2-1; D possibly corresponds to TRBD2 (5 bases). V gave up 1 base and J gave up 10 bases, with 21 bases separating them. The germline CDR1 and CDR2 sequences are SGDLS and YYNGEE. The CDR3 has 16 residues. CDR3 DNA: TGTGCCAGCAGCGTAAGTAGAGACGGAGCCAGCGGCGAGCAGTTCTTC. Amino acids: CASSVSRDGASGEQFF. Using reference TRBV9 and TRBJ2-1 for the parts outside the CDR3, the full variable domain is DSGVTQTPKHLITATGQRVTLRCSPRSGDLSVYWYQQSLDQGLQFLIQYYNGEERAKGNILERFSAQQFPDLHSELNLSSLELGDSALYFCASSVSRDGASGEQFFGPGTRLTVL.

CDR3 sequence (DNA): TGTGCCAGCAGCTCCATAAACGGACAGGGGGGCTACACCTTC. Its translation: CASSSINGQGGYTF. The chain is built from TRBV7-9 and TRBJ1-2; 9 bases match TRBD1. The junction had 8 bases not matched to a gene; V was cut back by 4 bases and J by 8 bases. CDR1 is SEHNR and CDR2 is FQNEAQ in the germline V gene (reference sequence). The CDR3 extends over 14 amino acids. Complete variable domain (other parts from reference TRBV7-9 and TRBJ1-2): DTGVSQNPRHKITKRGQNVTFRCDPISEHNRLYWYRQTLGQGPEFLTYFQNEAQLEKSRLLSDRFSAERPKGSFSTLEIQRTEQGDSAMYLCASSSINGQGGYTFGSGTRLTVV.

This chain uses TRBV4-1 with TRBJ2-5, with D perhaps being TRBD1 or TRBD2 (5 bases each). The CDR3 loop spans 15 amino acids. Germline assignment: CDR1 MGHRA and CDR2 YSYEKL. V was clipped by 3 bases and J by 0 bases, with 11 bases between them. CDR3 nucleotides: TGCGCCAGCAGCCACCGAGGGGCGTACCAAGAGACCCAGTACTTC. It encodes CASSHRGAYQETQYF.